The 30 T cell receptor beta chains below come from one sample, sequenced in a study of cytomegalovirus exposure and HLA in healthy donors. Some clones are missing from TCRdb's copy, which holds only in-frame ones; the method was immunoSEQ multiplex PCR. This table has about 58,000 clones, 90% appearing once. Sequenced sample: PBMCs. The receptor source for this set is a man younger than 35 in good health and CMV-seronegative.

This clone has just one count. V usage is TRBV6-6 and J usage is TRBJ2-1; 10 nucleotides agree with TRBD2. After removal of 5 bases from V and 4 bases from J, the junction contained 2 bases not matched to a gene. Looked up from germline, CDR1 is MNHNY and CDR2 is SVGAGI (reference sequence). The CDR3 runs to 14 residues. CDR3 sequence (DNA): TGTGCCAGCAGTGTACTAGCGGGATACAATGAGCAGTTCTTC. Encoded protein: CASSVLAGYNEQFF.

The genes are TRBV5-8 and TRBJ2-1, with TRBD2 matching 12 bases. The CDR3 has 19 residues. Looked up from germline, CDR1 is SGHTS and CDR2 is YDEGEE. With V trimmed by 4 bases and J by 2 bases, 13 bases remained unmatched. The CDR3 is CASSTTSGRSVWAYNEQFF. DNA of the CDR3: TGTGCCAGCAGCACAACTAGCGGGAGGTCTGTTTGGGCCTACAATGAGCAGTTCTTC. The full variable domain, with the rest looked up from reference TRBV5-8 and TRBJ2-1, is EAGVTQSPTHLIKTRGQQATLRCSPISGHTSVYWYQQALGLGLQFLLWYDEGEERNRGNFPPRFSGRQFPNYSSELNVNALELEDSALYLCASSTTSGRSVWAYNEQFFGPGTRLTVL.

This sequence joins TRBV7-9 and TRBJ2-7; no firm D call. This CDR3 has 13 residues. Germline V lookup: CDR1 SEHNR, CDR2 FQNEAQ (reference sequence). With 5 bases removed from V and 7 bases from J, the gap between germline ends came to 15 bases. The CDR3 nucleotides are TGTGCCAGCAGCGCCAACCCCATGCGTGAGCAGTACTTC. As protein: CASSANPMREQYF.

This chain connects TRBV6-5 to TRBJ2-3; 7 positions match TRBD1. V trimming: 9 bases; J trimming: 2 bases; junction bases outside the gene matches: 5. The germline CDR1 and CDR2 sequences are MNHEY and SVGAGI. This CDR3 region has 13 residues. The CDR3 loop is CASRTGHTDTQYF. CDR3 bases: TGTGCCAGTCGGACAGGCCACACAGATACGCAGTATTTT.

V usage is TRBV7-3 and J usage is TRBJ2-7; a weak D match, TRBD2 (6 bases). Per the germline V gene, CDR1 is SGHTA and CDR2 is FQGTGA. This CDR3 has 14 residues. Between the trimmed V and J ends, which lost 5 bases and 5 bases, there was a span of 16 bases. The CDR3 sequence: CASSLAGGVNEQYF. The DNA of the CDR3 is TGTGCCAGCAGCCTCGCCGGGGGAGTTAACGAGCAGTACTTC.

This chain links TRBV11-3 with TRBJ2-1, with D uncertain. In germline, CDR1 is SGHNT, CDR2 YENEEA. The CDR3 is made up of 15 amino acids. V lost 1 base and J 0 bases, leaving 7 bases between the germline ends. CDR3 DNA: TGTGCCAGCAGCTTAGGCGGCGTCTCCTACAATGAGCAGTTCTTC. It is translated as CASSLGGVSYNEQFF.

The rearrangement joins TRBV2 to TRBJ2-7; TRBD1 matches at 9 bases. The CDR3 covers 13 residues. The germline gives CDR1 SNHLY, CDR2 FYNNEI. V trimming: 6 bases; J trimming: 11 bases; junction bases outside the gene matches: 11. The CDR3, as DNA: TGTGCCAGCAGGGCCGGGACAGGGACGGGAAAGTACTTC. Translating gives CASRAGTGTGKYF.

This clone showed up just once. This rearrangement joins TRBV5-1 to TRBJ2-1; 14 bases map to TRBD2. Germline assignment: CDR1 SGHRS and CDR2 YFSETQ. Unmatched junction bases numbered 9, after V lost 0 bases and J lost 7 bases. The CDR3 length is 18 residues. The CDR3: CASSLVFGTSGSVNEQFF. CDR3 nucleotide sequence: TGCGCCAGCAGCTTGGTTTTTGGGACTAGCGGGAGTGTGAATGAGCAGTTCTTC.

This chain joins TRBV4-1 and TRBJ2-3, with TRBD2 matching 7 bases. Trimming at V came to 7 bases and at J to 4 bases, leaving 11 bases not matched to a gene. This CDR3 spans 15 amino acids. Germline CDR1 reads MGHRA; CDR2 reads YSYEKL. The CDR3: CASTRSGNLADTQYF. CDR3 DNA sequence: TGCGCCAGCACCAGAAGCGGGAACCTCGCAGATACGCAGTATTTT.

This clone is a singleton in its sample. This rearrangement joins TRBV27 to TRBJ1-2, with 7 positions matching TRBD1. Losses at the gene ends were 5 bases for V and 0 bases for J; bases not matched to a gene: 6. CDR1 is MNHEY, CDR2 SMNVEV, per germline (reference sequence). The length of the CDR3 is 15 residues. The CDR3 sequence is CASSSRDSSNYGYTF. CDR3 DNA sequence: TGTGCCAGCAGTAGCCGGGACAGCTCTAACTATGGCTACACCTTC.

The chain combines TRBV9 with TRBJ2-1, with 12 bases lining up with TRBD2. This CDR3 is 18 amino acids long. Germline CDR1 and CDR2: SGDLS and YYNGEE. The J segment lost 5 bases and the V segment lost 0 bases, leaving 9 bases of the junction unmatched. CDR3 coding DNA: TGTGCCAGCAGCGTAGGGCAGGGGCGACTAGCGGGAGACAATGAGCAGTTCTTC. This encodes CASSVGQGRLAGDNEQFF. The full variable domain, completed using reference TRBV9 and TRBJ2-1, is DSGVTQTPKHLITATGQRVTLRCSPRSGDLSVYWYQQSLDQGLQFLIQYYNGEERAKGNILERFSAQQFPDLHSELNLSSLELGDSALYFCASSVGQGRLAGDNEQFFGPGTRLTVL.

The chain joins TRBV30 to TRBJ2-4, with 7 bases fitting TRBD1. CDR1 GTSNPN and CDR2 SVGIG come from the germline V gene (reference sequence). Germline trimming cut 5 bases from V and 8 bases from J; bases unmatched to any gene: 6. The CDR3 is made up of 12 amino acids. The CDR3 nucleotides read TGTGCCTGGGACGGACAGGACGACATTCAGTACTTC. Its translation is CAWDGQDDIQYF.

The chain is built from TRBV7-9 and TRBJ2-5; tentatively, D is TRBD1 (5 bases). Germline CDR1 is SEHNR and CDR2 is FQNEAQ (reference sequence). The CDR3 totals 12 residues. Trimming removed 6 bases from V and 3 bases from J, with 8 bases in between. CDR3 in amino acids: CASRTDEETQYF. Written as DNA, the CDR3 is TGTGCCAGCAGGACAGACGAAGAGACCCAGTACTTC.

This clone was seen more than once but under ten times. This chain links TRBV28 with TRBJ1-1; 8 positions agree with TRBD1. Germline loops: CDR1 MDHEN, CDR2 SYDVKM. J was trimmed by 4 bases and V by 9 bases; bases with no gene match: 7. This CDR3 spans 13 amino acids. CDR3 region: CASLYQGATEAFF. The CDR3 DNA reads TGTGCCAGTCTCTACCAGGGGGCCACTGAAGCTTTCTTT. The variable domain in full, completed from reference TRBV28 and TRBJ1-1, reads DVKVTQSSRYLVKRTGEKVFLECVQDMDHENMFWYRQDPGLGLRLIYFSYDVKMKEKGDIPEGYSVSREKKERFSLILESASTNQTSMYLCASLYQGATEAFFGQGTRLTVV.

The chain employs TRBV25-1 and TRBJ2-3; 9 nucleotides line up with TRBD1. Germline loops: CDR1 MGHDK, CDR2 SYGVNS. The CDR3 is 14 residues long. The trim removed 3 bases at V and 5 bases at J, leaving 3 bases unmatched. In DNA, the CDR3 is TGTGCCAGCAGTGACGACAGGGGGGGAGATACGCAGTATTTT. Residues: CASSDDRGGDTQYF.

This sequence joins TRBV29-1 and TRBJ1-2; 7 bases line up with TRBD1. V trimming: 7 bases; J trimming: 6 bases; junction bases outside the gene matches: 8. The CDR3 has 12 amino acids. Looked up from germline, CDR1 is SQVTM and CDR2 is ANQGSEA. The CDR3 region is CSATTTGDGYTF. The CDR3 DNA reads as TGCAGCGCTACGACAACAGGGGATGGCTACACCTTC.

The chain employs TRBV7-9 and TRBJ2-7; D unresolved. Trimming stripped 0 bases from V and 0 bases from J, with 12 bases between. Germline V gene data show CDR1 as SEHNR and CDR2 as FQNEAQ (reference sequence). This CDR3 spans 16 amino acids. DNA of the CDR3: TGTGCCAGCAGCTTAGCGCCCAGGTCCGCCTCCTACGAGCAGTACTTC. The encoded protein is CASSLAPRSASYEQYF.

The V gene is TRBV7-8, the J gene TRBJ2-3; 10 bases fit TRBD2. V was pared by 6 bases and J by 8 bases, with 14 bases of the junction left unmatched. Germline V CDR1 and CDR2: SGHVS, FQNEAQ. The CDR3 sequence is 16 residues long. DNA of the CDR3: TGTGCCAGCAGTTTCTCAGGACTAGCGGAGGAGGGTACGCAGTATTTT. Amino acid sequence: CASSFSGLAEEGTQYF.

The rearrangement links TRBV7-9 to TRBJ1-5; 7 nucleotides align to TRBD1. CDR1 is SEHNR, CDR2 FQNEAQ, per germline (reference sequence). The CDR3 spans 15 residues. The junction had 5 bases not matched to a gene; V was cut back by 5 bases and J by 1 base. CDR3 sequence: CASSTGTVSNQPQHF. As DNA, the CDR3 is TGTGCCAGCAGCACAGGGACAGTCAGCAATCAGCCCCAGCATTTT.

This chain joins TRBV6-6 and TRBJ2-3; possibly TRBD2 for D (7 bases). The germline V and J ends were trimmed by 2 bases and 5 bases, with 14 bases remaining between them. CDR1 is MNHNY, CDR2 SVGAGI, per germline (reference sequence). The CDR3 extends over 15 amino acids. The CDR3 DNA reads TGTGCCAGCAGTTACCGCGGGGGCTCTGGAGATACGCAGTATTTT. Translating gives CASSYRGGSGDTQYF.

This chain uses TRBV27 with TRBJ2-3; 9 bases agree with TRBD2. Germline-derived CDR1 and CDR2 are MNHEY and SMNVEV (reference sequence). V gave up 2 bases and J gave up 1 base; unmatched junction bases: 1. The CDR3 spans 15 residues. The CDR3 loop reads CASSLAGGGTDTQYF. The CDR3 DNA follows: TGTGCCAGCAGTTTAGCGGGAGGGGGCACAGATACGCAGTATTTT.

This sequence joins TRBV5-4 and TRBJ2-7; 11 bases line up with TRBD1. The V segment lost 4 bases and the J segment 5 bases; nucleotides outside the gene matches: 8. Germline V lookup: CDR1 SGHNT, CDR2 YYREEE (reference sequence). The CDR3 is 15 amino acids. CDR3 nucleotides: TGTGCCAGCAGCCCCGGACAGGGGGCCGGAGACGAGCAGTACTTC. Its translation: CASSPGQGAGDEQYF.

J is TRBJ1-2 and V is TRBV9; TRBD1 is a possible D gene (6 bases). Per germline, CDR1 SGDLS and CDR2 YYNGEE. Trimming pared 2 bases from V and 4 bases from J, leaving 12 bases between. The CDR3 extends over 14 amino acids. The DNA of the CDR3 is TGTGCCAGCAGCGTGGACGCAGGGGCCTATGGCTACACCTTC. Translating gives CASSVDAGAYGYTF.

The gene calls are TRBV7-3 and TRBJ2-5; 9 bases agree with TRBD2. Trimming took 3 bases from V and 4 from J; bases not matched to a gene: 3. The germline V gene encodes CDR1 SGHTA and CDR2 FQGTGA. This CDR3 contains 14 residues. The CDR3 protein is CASSFSGSGETQYF. The CDR3 coding sequence is TGTGCCAGCAGCTTTAGCGGGAGCGGAGAGACCCAGTACTTC.

The chain recombines TRBV5-5 with TRBJ2-5; D remains ambiguous. CDR3 length equals 14 residues. CDR1 and CDR2 from the germline V gene are SGHKS and YYEKEE (reference sequence). The ends were cut back, 1 base at V and 2 bases at J, with 9 bases in the middle. In DNA form, the CDR3 reads TGTGCCAGCAGCTTGAAGTGGCAGCAAGAGACCCAGTACTTC. Its protein is CASSLKWQQETQYF. The variable domain in full, completed from reference TRBV5-5 and TRBJ2-5, reads DAGVTQSPTHLIKTRGQQVTLRCSPISGHKSVSWYQQVLGQGPQFIFQYYEKEERGRGNFPDRFSARQFPNYSSELNVNALLLGDSALYLCASSLKWQQETQYFGPGTRLLVL.

As regards this clone: Mismatch with germline at one junction end may stem from a read error. The chain combines TRBV7-2 with TRBJ2-4; D unresolved. From germline, CDR1 is SGHTA and CDR2 FQGNSA. CDR3 size: 12 residues. The CDR3 nucleotides are TGTGCCAGCAGCGTTAGTGGGCGCCATTCGGACTTC. Protein sequence: CASSVSGRHSDF.

The chain combines TRBV4-3 with TRBJ2-3, with D unresolved. This CDR3 region has 16 residues. Germline values: CDR1 LGHNA, CDR2 YSLEER. V lost 1 base, J lost 0 bases, and 11 bases lay in between. The CDR3: CASSQGAQASTDTQYF. The CDR3 bases are TGCGCCAGCAGCCAAGGGGCCCAGGCTAGCACAGATACGCAGTATTTT.

This clone turned up a few times. The J gene is TRBJ2-1, the V gene TRBV2; TRBD1 is a possible D gene (5 bases). V gave up 6 bases and J gave up 2 bases, with 11 bases separating them. The CDR3 covers 14 residues. CDR1 is SNHLY, CDR2 FYNNEI, per germline. This CDR3 is CASRQGSPYNEQFF. DNA of the CDR3: TGTGCCAGCAGGCAGGGATCGCCCTACAATGAGCAGTTCTTC.

The chain links TRBV7-9 to TRBJ2-7, with TRBD1 as a possible D gene (6 bases). Deletions cut 8 bases from V and 3 bases from J, with 11 bases between. Germline V gene data show CDR1 as SEHNR and CDR2 as FQNEAQ (reference sequence). CDR3 length equals 12 residues. The CDR3 nucleotides are TGTGCCAGCGAAAACAGGGACTACGAGCAGTACTTC. It codes for CASENRDYEQYF.

The CDR3 here is CASSLRTSHEQFF. DNA of the CDR3: TGTGCCAGCAGCTTACGGACTAGTCATGAGCAGTTCTTC. The chain uses TRBV7-2 and TRBJ2-1; TRBD2 matches 7 bases. This CDR3 region has 13 residues. Germline CDR1 and CDR2: SGHTA and FQGNSA. The V gene end was trimmed by 2 bases and the J gene end by 8 bases; junction bases not matched to a gene: 3. The full variable domain, its missing parts supplied by reference TRBV7-2 and TRBJ2-1, is GAGVSQSPSNKVTEKGKDVELRCDPISGHTALYWYRQSLGQGLEFLIYFQGNSAPDKSGLPSDRFSAERTGGSVSTLTIQRTQQEDSAVYLCASSLRTSHEQFFGPGTRLTVL.